The entry that follows covers one T cell receptor beta chain sequence. The sample is drawn from a study of technical replicates of blood from a handful of donors. The data were produced by immunoSEQ multiplex PCR, yet TCRdb's version contains in-frame clones alone and is incomplete. Here the sample spans around 29,000 clones, around nine tenths being singletons. The CDR3 contains 14 residues. The germline CDR1 and CDR2 sequences are LGHNA and YNFKEQ. V lost 0 bases, J lost 4 bases, and 9 bases lay in between. This sequence was found in a human donor in good health. Some clones in this sample may be carry-over from other donors' samples. Sequencing was carried out using PBMCs. This chain connects TRBV4-2 to TRBJ1-2, with a tentative D call TRBD1 (5 bases). The CDR3 here is CASSQERGLYGYTF. The CDR3 region has the DNA TGTGCCAGCAGCCAAGAAAGGGGTCTCTATGGCTACACCTTC.